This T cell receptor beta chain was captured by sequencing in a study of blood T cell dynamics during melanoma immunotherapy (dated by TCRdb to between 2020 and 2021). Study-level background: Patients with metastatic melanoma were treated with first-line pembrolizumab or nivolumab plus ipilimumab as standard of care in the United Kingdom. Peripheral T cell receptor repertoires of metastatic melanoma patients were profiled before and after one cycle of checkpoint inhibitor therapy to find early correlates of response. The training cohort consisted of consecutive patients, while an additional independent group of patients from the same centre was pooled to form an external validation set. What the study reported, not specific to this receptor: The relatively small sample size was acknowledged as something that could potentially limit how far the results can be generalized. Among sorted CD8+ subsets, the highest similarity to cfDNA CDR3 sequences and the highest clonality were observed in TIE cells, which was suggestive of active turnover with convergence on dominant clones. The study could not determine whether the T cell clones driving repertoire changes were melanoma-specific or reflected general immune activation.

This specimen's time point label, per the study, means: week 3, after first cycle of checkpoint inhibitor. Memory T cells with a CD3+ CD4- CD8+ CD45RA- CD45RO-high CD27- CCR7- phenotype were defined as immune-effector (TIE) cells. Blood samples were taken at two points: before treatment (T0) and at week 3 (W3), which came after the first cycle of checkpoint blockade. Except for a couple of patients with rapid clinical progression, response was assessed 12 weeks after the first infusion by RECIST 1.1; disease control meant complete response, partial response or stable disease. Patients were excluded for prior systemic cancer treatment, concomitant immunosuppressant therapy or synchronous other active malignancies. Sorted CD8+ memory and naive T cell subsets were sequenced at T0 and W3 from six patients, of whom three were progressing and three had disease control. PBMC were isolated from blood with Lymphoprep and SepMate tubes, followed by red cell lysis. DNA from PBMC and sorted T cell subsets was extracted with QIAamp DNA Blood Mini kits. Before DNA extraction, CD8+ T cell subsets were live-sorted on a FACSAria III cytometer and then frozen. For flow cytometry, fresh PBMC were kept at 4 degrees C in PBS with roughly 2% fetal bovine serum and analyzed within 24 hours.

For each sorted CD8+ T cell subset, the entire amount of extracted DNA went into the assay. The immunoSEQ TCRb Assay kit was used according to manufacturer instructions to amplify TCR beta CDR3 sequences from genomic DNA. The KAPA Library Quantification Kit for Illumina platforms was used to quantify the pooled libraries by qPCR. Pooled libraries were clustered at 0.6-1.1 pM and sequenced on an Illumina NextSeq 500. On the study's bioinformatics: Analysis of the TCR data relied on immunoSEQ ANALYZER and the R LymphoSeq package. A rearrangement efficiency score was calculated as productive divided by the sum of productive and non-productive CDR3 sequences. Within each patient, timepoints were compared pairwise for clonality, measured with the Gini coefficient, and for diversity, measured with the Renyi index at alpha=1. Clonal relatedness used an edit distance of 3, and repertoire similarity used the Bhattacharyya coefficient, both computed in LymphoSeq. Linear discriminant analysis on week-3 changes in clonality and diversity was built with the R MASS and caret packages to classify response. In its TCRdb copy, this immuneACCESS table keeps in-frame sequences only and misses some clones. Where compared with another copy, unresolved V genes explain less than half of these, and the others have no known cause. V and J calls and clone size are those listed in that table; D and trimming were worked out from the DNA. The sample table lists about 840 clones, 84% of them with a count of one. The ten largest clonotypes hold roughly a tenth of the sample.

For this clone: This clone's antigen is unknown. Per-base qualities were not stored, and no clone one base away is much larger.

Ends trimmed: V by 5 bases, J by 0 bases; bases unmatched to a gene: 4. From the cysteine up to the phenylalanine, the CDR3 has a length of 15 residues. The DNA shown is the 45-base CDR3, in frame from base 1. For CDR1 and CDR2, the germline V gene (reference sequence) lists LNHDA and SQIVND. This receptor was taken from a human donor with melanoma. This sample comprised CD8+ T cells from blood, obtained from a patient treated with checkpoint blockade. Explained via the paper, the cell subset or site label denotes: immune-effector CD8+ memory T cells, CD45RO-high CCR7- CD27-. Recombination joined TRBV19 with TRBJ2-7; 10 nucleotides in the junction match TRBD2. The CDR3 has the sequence CASSDGLADSYEQYF. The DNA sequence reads TGTGCCAGTAGTGATGGACTAGCGGACTCCTACGAGCAGTACTTC.